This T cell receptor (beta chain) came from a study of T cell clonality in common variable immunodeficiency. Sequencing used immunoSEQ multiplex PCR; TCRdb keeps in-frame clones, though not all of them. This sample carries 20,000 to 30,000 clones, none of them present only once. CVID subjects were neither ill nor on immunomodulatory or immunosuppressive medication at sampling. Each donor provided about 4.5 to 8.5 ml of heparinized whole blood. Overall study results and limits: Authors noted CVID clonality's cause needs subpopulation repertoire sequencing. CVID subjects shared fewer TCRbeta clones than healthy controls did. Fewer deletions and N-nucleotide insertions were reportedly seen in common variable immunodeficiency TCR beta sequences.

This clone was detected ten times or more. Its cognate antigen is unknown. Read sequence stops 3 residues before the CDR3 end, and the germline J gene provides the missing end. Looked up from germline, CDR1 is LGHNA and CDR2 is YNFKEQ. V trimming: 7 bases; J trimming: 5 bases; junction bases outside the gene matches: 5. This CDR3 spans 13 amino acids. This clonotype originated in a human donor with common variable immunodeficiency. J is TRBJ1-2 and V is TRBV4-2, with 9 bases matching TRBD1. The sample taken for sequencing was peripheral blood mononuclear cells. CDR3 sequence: CASNNRGLYGYTF. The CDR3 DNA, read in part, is TGTGCCAGCAACAACAGGGGGCTTTATGGC.